The 21 T cell receptor beta chains presented below share a single source sample, sequenced in a study of shared clonotypes between healthy human individuals. Some clones are missing from TCRdb's copy, which holds only in-frame ones; the method was immunoSEQ multiplex PCR. This sample has some 1 million clones, with around 75% found just once. What was sequenced was memory CD4+ T cells sorted from blood. Subset described: CD45RA-negative fraction. The receptor source for this set is a man between 18 and 29 years old in good health.

As concerns this clone: In the same sample, other DNA sequences code for this CDR3. This chain links TRBV18 with TRBJ1-6, with D perhaps TRBD1 (5 bases). Germline V lookup: CDR1 KGHSH, CDR2 LQKENI. The CDR3 is 14 residues long. V shed 3 bases and J shed 4 bases, with 7 bases lying between them. CDR3 loop: CASSPGGYNSPLHF. The CDR3 nucleotides read TGTGCCAGCTCACCCGGGGGGTATAATTCACCCCTCCACTTT.

The CDR3 protein is CAAGQGNIQYF. In DNA, the CDR3 is TGTGCCGCGGGACAGGGGAACATTCAGTACTTC. The V call is TRBV6-1, the J call TRBJ2-4, with TRBD1 identical over 10 bases. The length of the CDR3 is 11 residues. The V gene end was trimmed by 11 bases and the J gene end by 7 bases; junction bases not matched to a gene: 2. Germline values: CDR1 MNHNS, CDR2 SASEGT.

The chain carries TRBV16 and TRBJ1-2; D remains unclear. This CDR3 comprises 13 residues. From germline, CDR1 is KGHSY and CDR2 FQNENV. Trimming took 1 base from V and 8 from J, leaving 11 bases between them. CDR3 sequence reads: CASSQFQVMGYTF. The DNA for the CDR3 is TGTGCCAGCAGCCAATTCCAGGTTATGGGCTACACCTTC. Full variable domain (remainder filled in from reference TRBV16 and TRBJ1-2): GEEVAQTPKHLVRGEGQKAKLYCAPIKGHSYVFWYQQVLKNEFKFLISFQNENVFDETGMPKERFSAKCLPNSPCSLEIQATKLEDSAVYFCASSQFQVMGYTFGSGTRLTVV.

V usage is TRBV9 and J usage is TRBJ2-7; tentatively, D is TRBD2 (5 bases). This CDR3 comprises 12 residues. Germline lookup yields CDR1 SGDLS and CDR2 YYNGEE. V lost 5 bases to trimming and J lost 6 bases, with 12 bases between them. The CDR3 sequence: CASSLEGGEQYF. The CDR3 DNA reads TGTGCCAGCAGTCTCGAAGGAGGCGAGCAGTACTTC. The full variable domain, in which reference TRBV9 and TRBJ2-7 provide the parts outside the CDR3, is DSGVTQTPKHLITATGQRVTLRCSPRSGDLSVYWYQQSLDQGLQFLIQYYNGEERAKGNILERFSAQQFPDLHSELNLSSLELGDSALYFCASSLEGGEQYFGPGTRLTVT.

This clone was observed many times. The chain couples TRBV6-1 to TRBJ2-2; D remains ambiguous. This CDR3 is 13 amino acids long. V was shortened by 2 bases and J by 7 bases, with 8 bases between the two germline ends. Germline CDR1 reads MNHNS; CDR2 reads SASEGT. CDR3 nucleotides: TGTGCCAGCAGTGAATCGAGGCTCGGGGAGCTGTTTTTT. Its protein is CASSESRLGELFF.

V gene TRBV7-3 combines with J gene TRBJ2-3; 11 nucleotides match TRBD2. CDR3 length: 19 residues. Germline-derived CDR1 and CDR2 are SGHTA and FQGTGA. V was pared by 1 base and J by 4 bases, with 13 bases of the junction left unmatched. CDR3 loop: CASSLSPTGVAGGSDTQYF. CDR3 DNA: TGTGCCAGCAGCTTAAGCCCCACCGGAGTAGCGGGGGGGTCAGATACGCAGTATTTT.

J is TRBJ1-1 and V is TRBV5-4; the match to TRBD1 covers 9 bases. This CDR3 has 15 residues. Germline V gives CDR1 SGHNT, CDR2 YYREEE (reference sequence). V lost 4 bases, J lost 1 base, and 5 bases stayed unmatched. The CDR3: CASSPPGQGNTEAFF. CDR3 DNA sequence: TGTGCCAGCAGCCCTCCGGGACAGGGGAACACTGAAGCTTTCTTT.

The chain employs TRBV30 and TRBJ1-2; possible D gene TRBD1, 6 bases. This CDR3 region has 11 residues. Germline loops: CDR1 GTSNPN, CDR2 SVGIG (reference sequence). The germline V and J ends were trimmed by 5 bases and 6 bases, with 10 bases remaining between them. The CDR3: CAWAGVHGYTF. The CDR3 DNA sequence: TGTGCCTGGGCAGGGGTGCATGGCTACACCTTC.

V usage is TRBV10-3 and J usage is TRBJ2-4; 10 bases agree with TRBD1. The germline V gene encodes CDR1 ENHRY and CDR2 SYGVKD. The CDR3 covers 16 residues. Losses at the gene ends were 2 bases for V and 3 bases for J; bases not matched to a gene: 4. This CDR3 is CAISEGTGAFKNIQYF. Written as DNA, the CDR3 is TGTGCCATCAGTGAGGGGACAGGGGCTTTCAAAAACATTCAGTACTTC.

With respect to this clone: The sample contains more than one DNA sequence encoding this CDR3. V gene TRBV9 combines with J gene TRBJ2-5, with 8 bases identical to TRBD2. The CDR3 sequence is 15 residues long. Germline-derived CDR1 and CDR2 are SGDLS and YYNGEE. The V segment lost 0 bases and the J segment 4 bases; nucleotides outside the gene matches: 5. CDR3 protein: CASSVAGGARETQYF. DNA for the CDR3: TGTGCCAGCAGCGTAGCGGGGGGGGCCCGAGAGACCCAGTACTTC.

This clone was counted only a few times. The CDR3 nucleotides are TGTGCCAGCAGTGAATCGATAGGGCCGGGCGGCTACACCTTC. It is translated as CASSESIGPGGYTF. This chain connects TRBV6-1 to TRBJ1-2; no clear D gene. V was shortened by 2 bases and J by 8 bases, with 15 bases between the two germline ends. From germline, CDR1 is MNHNS and CDR2 SASEGT. The CDR3 runs 14 residues.

This clone was seen a handful of times. This sample also contains other DNA sequences that code for the same CDR3. This sequence joins TRBV7-2 and TRBJ1-3; D ambiguous. V was shortened by 2 bases and J by 4 bases, with 12 bases between the two germline ends. From germline, CDR1 is SGHTA and CDR2 FQGNSA. The CDR3 loop spans 15 amino acids. In nucleotides, the CDR3 is TGTGCCAGCAGCTTAAGTTGGGGATCCGGAAACACCATATATTTT. This gives the protein CASSLSWGSGNTIYF. The complete variable domain, with remaining parts taken from reference TRBV7-2 and TRBJ1-3, reads GAGVSQSPSNKVTEKGKDVELRCDPISGHTALYWYRQSLGQGLEFLIYFQGNSAPDKSGLPSDRFSAERTGGSVSTLTIQRTQQEDSAVYLCASSLSWGSGNTIYFGEGSWLTVV.

This clone was found once. The chain joins TRBV19 to TRBJ2-2, with D perhaps being TRBD1 or TRBD2 (6 bases each). The V end lost 1 base, the J end lost 1 base, and 13 bases lay between the germline ends. This CDR3 is 17 amino acids long. The germline V gene encodes CDR1 LNHDA and CDR2 SQIVND (reference sequence). CDR3: CASSIGRGALNTGELFF. The CDR3 bases are TGTGCCAGTAGTATAGGAAGGGGGGCGTTGAACACCGGGGAGCTGTTTTTT.

This chain joins TRBV7-8 and TRBJ1-2; the D gene is possibly TRBD1 (5 bases). This CDR3 is 13 amino acids long. The germline V and J ends were trimmed by 4 bases and 8 bases, with 14 bases remaining between them. Germline CDR1 and CDR2: SGHVS and FQNEAQ. CDR3 DNA sequence: TGTGCCAGCAGCTCGACAGAAACTGGAGGCTACACCTTC. The encoded protein is CASSSTETGGYTF.

This clone was seen only a few times. The chain carries TRBV7-9 and TRBJ1-1, with unresolved D. V gave up 8 bases and J gave up 3 bases, with 10 bases separating them. CDR3 length equals 12 residues. Germline V gene sequence: CDR1 SEHNR, CDR2 FQNEAQ (reference sequence). Here the CDR3 DNA reads TGTGCCAGCGGAAGGTTGGACACTGAAGCTTTCTTT. It is translated as CASGRLDTEAFF.

A few counts support this clone. The J gene is TRBJ1-3, the V gene TRBV14, with 7 nucleotides matching TRBD1. The trim removed 4 bases at V and 2 bases at J, leaving 5 bases unmatched. CDR1 and CDR2 from the germline V gene are SGHDN and FVKESK. The CDR3 length is 15 residues. For the CDR3, the DNA is TGTGCCAGCAGCCCCCCGGGGACAGCTGGAAACACCATATATTTT. Residues: CASSPPGTAGNTIYF.

This chain connects TRBV6-5 to TRBJ2-7; 9 nucleotides align to TRBD2. The CDR3 has 15 amino acids. CDR1 is MNHEY and CDR2 is SVGAGI in the germline V gene. The V gene end was trimmed by 8 bases and the J gene end by 2 bases; junction bases not matched to a gene: 10. In DNA form, the CDR3 reads TGTGCCAGCGGGGGAAGACTAGCGGAAGCCTACGAGCAGTACTTC. It specifies CASGGRLAEAYEQYF.

The chain is built from TRBV20-1 and TRBJ2-1; no clear D gene. There are 11 residues in the CDR3. Trimming stripped 3 bases from V and 7 bases from J, with 7 bases between. Germline V gene lookup returns CDR1 DFQATT and CDR2 SNEGSKA (reference sequence). The CDR3 sequence is CSASQKNEQFF. The CDR3 bases are TGCAGTGCTAGTCAGAAGAATGAGCAGTTCTTC.

V gene TRBV5-6 combines with J gene TRBJ2-5, with TRBD2 matching 8 bases. CDR3 size: 17 residues. Germline V CDR1 and CDR2: SGHDT, YYEEEE. The V and J ends lost 0 bases and 6 bases, in that order; junction bases with no gene match: 13. The CDR3: CASSLGSGEARGQTQYF. The CDR3 DNA reads as TGTGCCAGCAGCTTGGGTAGCGGGGAGGCCAGGGGTCAGACCCAGTACTTC. The full variable domain, completed using reference TRBV5-6 and TRBJ2-5, is DAGVTQSPTHLIKTRGQQVTLRCSPKSGHDTVSWYQQALGQGPQFIFQYYEEEERQRGNFPDRFSGHQFPNYSSELNVNALLLGDSALYLCASSLGSGEARGQTQYFGPGTRLLVL.

This clone was observed at least ten times. The chain combines TRBV2 with TRBJ1-4, with 7 bases aligning to TRBD1. The trim removed 7 bases at V and 3 bases at J, leaving 5 bases unmatched. Germline V lookup: CDR1 SNHLY, CDR2 FYNNEI. The CDR3 covers 14 residues. CDR3 in DNA: TGTGCCAGCATACAGGGGACGGCTAATGAAAAACTGTTTTTT. Translated: CASIQGTANEKLFF.

This sequence joins TRBV6-1 and TRBJ2-1; TRBD2 matches 7 bases. This CDR3 is 15 amino acids long. Germline V gene lookup returns CDR1 MNHNS and CDR2 SASEGT. Trimming removed 7 bases from V and 3 bases from J; junction bases left unmatched: 9. Here the CDR3 DNA reads TGTGCCAGCATTCTAGGGCTAGCGGACTACAATGAGCAGTTCTTC. It codes for CASILGLADYNEQFF.